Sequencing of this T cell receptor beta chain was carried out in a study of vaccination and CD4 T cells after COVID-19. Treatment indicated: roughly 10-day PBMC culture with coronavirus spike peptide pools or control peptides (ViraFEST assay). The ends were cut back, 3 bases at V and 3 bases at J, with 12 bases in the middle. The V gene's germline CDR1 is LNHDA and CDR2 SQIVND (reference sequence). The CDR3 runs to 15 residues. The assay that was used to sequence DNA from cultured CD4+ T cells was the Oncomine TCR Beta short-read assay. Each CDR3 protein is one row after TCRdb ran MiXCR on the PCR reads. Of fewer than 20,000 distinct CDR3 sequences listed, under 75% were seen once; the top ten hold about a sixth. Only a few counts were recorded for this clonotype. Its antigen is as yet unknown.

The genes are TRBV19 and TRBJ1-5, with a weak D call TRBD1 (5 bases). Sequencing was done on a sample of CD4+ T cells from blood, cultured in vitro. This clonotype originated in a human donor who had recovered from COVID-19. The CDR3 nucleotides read TGTGCCAGTAGTATTGGGCAGGGCTTCAATCAGCCCCAGCATTTT. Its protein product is CASSIGQGFNQPQHF. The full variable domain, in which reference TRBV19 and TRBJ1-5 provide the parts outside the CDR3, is DGGITQSPKYLFRKEGQNVTLSCEQNLNHDAMYWYRQDPGQGLRLIYYSQIVNDFQKGDIAEGYSVSREKKESFPLTVTSAQKNPTAFYLCASSIGQGFNQPQHFGDGTRLSIL.